Sequencing of this T cell receptor (beta chain) was carried out in a study of cytomegalovirus exposure and HLA in healthy donors (TCRdb year 2017). About the investigation overall: According to an earlier analysis of around 600 of the donors, 150 million to 200 million T cells yielded 90 million to 130 million unique TCR beta sequences and approximately 300 Gb of sequence data. On average, approximately 250,000 unique TCR beta nucleotide sequences were sequenced per donor among several hundred genotyped donors of the cohort, with about 19% of those sequences being non-productive. An early release covering about 600 HLA-typed donors comprised around 300 gigabases of sequencing data and about 90 million unique TCR sequences. In a later genetic analysis, genome-wide SNP genotypes for about 55% of the roughly 700 donors were used, and that subset was treated as a discovery cohort. In an earlier analysis of several hundred of the donors, high-throughput TCR beta sequencing was used to judge whether each TCR beta V gene segment behaved as functional or pseudogenic. Both class I and class II loci were covered by HLA typing, at four-digit resolution. Typing coverage differed by locus: A, B, C, DRB1 and DQB1 were typed in about 620-630 donors, DQA1 in approximately 520, DPA1 in some 610, and DPB1 in 400 to 480. All discovery cohort repertoires had been generated on a single sequencing platform. In a later analysis, previously published TCR beta repertoires from 666 donors were re-analyzed and high-resolution HLA genotyping was added so that TCR occurrence patterns could be studied. A handful of DR-DQ haplotypes were handled as single units for association and clustering because linkage in the cohort was strong. The study aimed to test whether cataloging public T cell receptors could reveal signatures of past pathogen exposure. Along with the approximately 700-subject first cohort, a separate validation cohort of more than 90 different subjects was used. The genetic ancestry cluster associated with self-reported Caucasian donors included roughly four fifths of the 300 to 400 genotyped donors. The later analysis used no new phenotypic data to find candidate immune exposures, relying instead on TCR beta sequences and their occurrence across donors. High-throughput TCR immunosequencing, statistical association of individual TCRs with disease status, and machine learning were combined to predict cytomegalovirus infection status. The study used immunosequencing to profile the T cell repertoires of 670 or so subjects and linked those repertoires to cytomegalovirus serostatus. Donor age, sex, ethnicity and CMV serostatus were collected together with the repertoire data.

Receptors were amplified or captured by the immunoSEQ multiplex PCR assay. For the multiplex PCR, a mixture combining 60 forward primers for TCR Vbeta segments and 13 reverse primers for TCR Jbeta segments was used. The CDR3 region of rearranged TCR beta genes was amplified from genomic DNA with a multiplex PCR assay. The Illumina HiSeq System was used to sequence the amplified TCR beta libraries as 87-base-pair reads. The authors' pipeline ran thus. A later analysis tallied roughly 80 million unique TCR beta chains across the 550 to 850 repertoires, and about 10 million of those chains were shared by two or more donors. A nearest-neighbor algorithm error-corrected the raw reads and collapsed the reads into unique sequences, merging closely related sequences to remove PCR and sequencing errors. Alignment of CDR3 sequences to IMGT reference sequences was used to assign V, D and J gene segments. Each retained sequence needed at least a six-nucleotide match to both a V gene segment and a J gene segment. Rearrangements were classified as productive when the CDR3 lacked stop codons and remained in frame with V and J, and all other rearrangements were classified as non-productive. CDR3 was defined by IMGT convention, running from the second conserved V-encoded cysteine to the conserved J-encoded phenylalanine. Sequences without an unambiguous match to a single V gene segment were excluded from the earlier analysis of several hundred of the donors. An earlier analysis of a few hundred of the donors called V segments functional above 56.7% productive rearrangements and segregating when the between-donor standard deviation exceeded 5%. A statistical classification framework was built for diagnosing cytomegalovirus status from the catalog of TCR beta chain sequences. In a later analysis, TCR nucleotide sequences were compared against IMGT/GENE-DB human TR gene sequences so that V and J genes could be assigned. A later analysis assigned CDR3 sequences and most-parsimonious VDJ recombination scenarios with the TCRdist pipeline. In a later analysis, every TCR beta chain was defined by the combination of its CDR3 amino acid sequence and its V-gene family, and reads without a unique V-gene family were dropped. To address suspected cross-contamination and a sequencing artifact, a later analysis removed several hundred highly shared, low-generation-probability nucleotide sequences. A later analysis calculated a clonal expansion index for each public chain from normalized within-repertoire ranks of inferred template counts. A later analysis computed generation probabilities with a VDJ recombination model fitted to out-of-frame rearrangements, and checked the results against IGoR. A later analysis scored TCR-TCR, TCR-HLA and TCR-CMV co-occurrence with hypergeometric tests, applying a repertoire-size bias correction to TCR pairs. In a later analysis, false discovery rates were estimated by permuting HLA or CMV assignments 20 times. In a later analysis, co-occurring TCRs were grouped using DBSCAN, with TCRdist sequence similarity added in when clustering inside HLA-allele-positive subsets. Co-occurrence clustering excluded repertoires with fewer than 30,000 or more than 120,000 public chains, plus five with anomalous nucleotide sharing. The source is immuneACCESS, and TCRdb retained only in-frame sequences with V and J called. Part of the clones is not carried over; for the studies checked, unresolved V genes explain less than half of this, and the remainder is unexplained. V and J calls and clone size follow that table, whereas D and trimming were derived from the DNA. Present in this sample are fewer than 200,000 clones, around 80% of which were seen just once. The top ten hold more than 9.5% of the sample.

Compared with germline, V lacks 3 bases and J lacks 5 bases; bases without a gene match: 11. As encoded in the germline V gene (reference sequence), CDR1 is SSHAT while CDR2 is FNYEAQ. Counted from cysteine to phenylalanine, this CDR3 has 17 amino acids. Only the CDR3 DNA stays, 51 bases, in frame from base 1. The cohort comprised 710 or so healthy bone marrow donors. Cohort members were all nominally healthy when sampled, although unrecorded immune exposures were likely present. The donor was CMV seropositive and was included in the group of some 290 seropositive cohort members. Every donor gave a peripheral blood sample, and the peripheral blood mononuclear cells from that sample were used for TCR beta sequencing. The Qiagen DNeasy Blood Extraction Kit was used to extract genomic DNA from the blood cell samples. To note about this clone: The antigen it binds to is not known. Nothing much larger sits one base from this clone, and base qualities are not available.

The paper as a whole reports these results and caveats: In a later analysis, HLA-associated TCR beta chains were found to be more clonally expanded and to have lower generation probabilities than equally common non-associated chains. Some IMGT-functional V segments, including TRBV6-2 and TRBV6-3, could not be distinguished by the 87-base-pair reads and were therefore excluded. A group of highly shared sequence variants was considered likely to be a technical artifact of the sequencing pipeline. A few of the identified cytomegalovirus-associated TCR beta chains were confirmed in vitro to be specific for cytomegalovirus antigens. According to a later genetic analysis, donors in an Asian-associated ancestry cluster had fewer N-insertions in productive TCRs than the approximately 610-donor mean. According to a later analysis, TCR association rates differed among HLA loci, with DRB1 alleles showing the most associated TCRs and HLA-C alleles showing the fewest. The cohort was sequenced for TCR beta chains only, and without alpha or paired-chain data the features that could be detected were limited. Approximately 16 rarely observed V segments, including chromosome 9 orphons, were excluded from the earlier analysis of a few hundred of the donors because counts were too low. An earlier analysis of around 600 of the donors showed that most TCR beta V segments appeared in productive rearrangements either about 87% or about 30% of the time, which broadly matched IMGT annotations. Linkage disequilibrium might explain the correlated functional status among segregating V segments, but an unknown experimental factor could not be ruled out. The classifier was reported to diagnose cytomegalovirus status with high specificity and sensitivity in both the original cohort and the validation cohort. The study listed over 150 TCR beta chains as associated with cytomegalovirus. The only immune exposure information available for the cohort was CMV serostatus. Because some donors lacked HLA typing at each locus, the association tests relied only on the typed subset. Most TCR sequences were seen in very few donors, while some public TCRs were found in many individuals. A later analysis found that most CMV-associated TCR beta chains appeared HLA-restricted, with HLA associations seemingly driven largely by CMV exposure. It was suggested by the authors that the approach could potentially be generalized to other disease states and immunological phenotypes. At a false discovery rate of 0.05, a later analysis linked 16,000 or so TCR beta sequences to specific HLA alleles. A later analysis reported that several top co-occurrence clusters appeared linked to parvovirus B19, influenza, CMV and Epstein-Barr virus. When HLA alleles, especially DR and DQ, strongly co-occurred, attributing TCR associations to individual alleles was difficult. A later genetic analysis associated a missense DCLRE1C variant with V-gene and J-gene trimming of TCR beta chains, and an independent cohort replicated the association. A further reported finding was that TCR beta sequences accurately predicted the HLA-A and HLA-B alleles for most subjects in the first cohort. Sequencing depth was assumed to be roughly uniform across donors in the presence/absence analyses, though that assumption may not hold.

The receptor was isolated from a man between 18 and 35 years old in good health and CMV-seropositive. The chain uses TRBV7-7 and TRBJ2-5; the central 11 bases match TRBD2. The specimen sequenced was PBMCs. The DNA sequence is as follows: TGTGCCAGCAGCTTTGGGCTAGCGGGGGGCGAGAGGGAGACCCAGTACTTC. Its coded protein is CASSFGLAGGERETQYF.